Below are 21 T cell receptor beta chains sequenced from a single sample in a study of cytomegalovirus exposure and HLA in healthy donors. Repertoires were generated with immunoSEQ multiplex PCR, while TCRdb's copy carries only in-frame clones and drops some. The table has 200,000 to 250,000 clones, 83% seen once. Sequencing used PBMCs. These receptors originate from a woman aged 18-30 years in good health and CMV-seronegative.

The CDR3 spells CASSPPRGTAVNTEAFF. For the CDR3, the DNA is TGTGCCAGCTCACCACCCAGGGGGACCGCGGTGAACACTGAAGCTTTCTTT. V and J are TRBV18 and TRBJ1-1, with 7 bases aligning to TRBD1. With 0 bases clipped from V and 0 bases from J, the junction kept 7 bases outside the gene matches. Germline V gene data show CDR1 as KGHSH and CDR2 as LQKENI. The CDR3 contains 17 residues. Full variable domain (outside the CDR3, taken from reference TRBV18 and TRBJ1-1): NAGVMQNPRHLVRRRGQEARLRCSPMKGHSHVYWYRQLPEEGLKFMVYLQKENIIDESGMPKERFSAEFPKEGPSILRIQQVVRGDSAAYFCASSPPRGTAVNTEAFFGQGTRLTVV.

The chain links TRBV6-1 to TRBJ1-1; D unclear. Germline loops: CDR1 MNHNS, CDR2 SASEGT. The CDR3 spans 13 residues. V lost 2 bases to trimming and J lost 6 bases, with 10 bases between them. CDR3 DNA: TGTGCCAGCAGTGAAATTAGGGAGGCTGAAGCTTTCTTT. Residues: CASSEIREAEAFF.

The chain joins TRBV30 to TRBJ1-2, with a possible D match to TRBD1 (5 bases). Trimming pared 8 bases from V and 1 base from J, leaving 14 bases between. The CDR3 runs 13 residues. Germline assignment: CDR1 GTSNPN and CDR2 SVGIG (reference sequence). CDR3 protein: CATGHDLNYGYTF. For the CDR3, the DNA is TGTGCCACCGGACACGACCTTAACTATGGCTACACCTTC.

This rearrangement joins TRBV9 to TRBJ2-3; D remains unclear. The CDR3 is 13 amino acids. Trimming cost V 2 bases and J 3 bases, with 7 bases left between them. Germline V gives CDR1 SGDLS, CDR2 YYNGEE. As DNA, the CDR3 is TGTGCCAGCAGCGTGGGTCGGACAGATACGCAGTATTTT. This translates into CASSVGRTDTQYF.

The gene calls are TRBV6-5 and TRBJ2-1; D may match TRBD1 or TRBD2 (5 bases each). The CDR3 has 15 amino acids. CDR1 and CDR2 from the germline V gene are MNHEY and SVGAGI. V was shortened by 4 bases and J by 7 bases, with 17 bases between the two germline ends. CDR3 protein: CASSSYRTGANEQFF. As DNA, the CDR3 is TGTGCCAGCAGTTCATACAGGACTGGGGCGAATGAGCAGTTCTTC.

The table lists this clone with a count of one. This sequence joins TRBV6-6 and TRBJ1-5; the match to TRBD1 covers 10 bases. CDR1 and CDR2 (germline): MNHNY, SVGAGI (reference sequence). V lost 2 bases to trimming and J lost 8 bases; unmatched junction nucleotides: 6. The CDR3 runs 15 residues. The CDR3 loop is CASSYTGQGGKPQHF. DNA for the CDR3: TGTGCCAGCAGTTACACTGGACAGGGGGGAAAGCCCCAGCATTTT.

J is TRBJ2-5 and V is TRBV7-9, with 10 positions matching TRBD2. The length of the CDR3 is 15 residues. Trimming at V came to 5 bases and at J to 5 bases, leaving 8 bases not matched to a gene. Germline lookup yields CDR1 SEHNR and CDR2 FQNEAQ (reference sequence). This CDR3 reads CASSRAGTSVETQYF. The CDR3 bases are TGTGCCAGCAGCCGCGCCGGGACTAGCGTGGAGACCCAGTACTTC.

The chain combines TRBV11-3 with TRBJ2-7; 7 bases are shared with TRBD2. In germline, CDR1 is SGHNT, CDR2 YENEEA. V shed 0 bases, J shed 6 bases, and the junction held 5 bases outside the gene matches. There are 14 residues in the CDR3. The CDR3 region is CASSLDGAGVEQYF. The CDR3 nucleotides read TGTGCCAGCAGCTTAGATGGGGCGGGAGTCGAGCAGTACTTC.

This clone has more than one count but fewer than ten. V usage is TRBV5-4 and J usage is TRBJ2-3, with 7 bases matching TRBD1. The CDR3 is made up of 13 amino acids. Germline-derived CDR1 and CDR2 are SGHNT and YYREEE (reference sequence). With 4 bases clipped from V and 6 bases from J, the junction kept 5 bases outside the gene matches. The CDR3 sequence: CASSVSTGDTQYF. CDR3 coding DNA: TGTGCCAGCAGCGTCTCGACAGGGGATACGCAGTATTTT.

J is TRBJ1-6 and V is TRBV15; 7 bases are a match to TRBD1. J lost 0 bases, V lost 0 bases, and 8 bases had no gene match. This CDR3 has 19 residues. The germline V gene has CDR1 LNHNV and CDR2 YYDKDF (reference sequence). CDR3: CATSREPQGKSSYNSPLHF. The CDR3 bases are TGTGCCACCAGCAGAGAACCACAGGGGAAGAGCTCCTATAATTCACCCCTCCACTTT.

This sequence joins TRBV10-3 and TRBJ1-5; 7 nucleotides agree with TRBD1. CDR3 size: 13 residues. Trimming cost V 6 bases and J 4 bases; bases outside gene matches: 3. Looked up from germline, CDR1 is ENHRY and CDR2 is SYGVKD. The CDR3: CAIRTGVNQPQHF. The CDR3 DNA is TGTGCCATCAGAACAGGGGTGAATCAGCCCCAGCATTTT.

The CDR3 sequence is CASSHQPGGHQPQHF. DNA of the CDR3: TGCGCCAGCAGTCACCAGCCGGGGGGACATCAGCCCCAGCATTTT. The J gene is TRBJ1-5, the V gene TRBV23-1; TRBD1 might be the D (5 bases). TRBV23-1 is given ORF status, its function remaining uncertain. CDR3 length equals 15 residues. The V and J ends lost 3 bases and 5 bases respectively, with 14 bases between them.

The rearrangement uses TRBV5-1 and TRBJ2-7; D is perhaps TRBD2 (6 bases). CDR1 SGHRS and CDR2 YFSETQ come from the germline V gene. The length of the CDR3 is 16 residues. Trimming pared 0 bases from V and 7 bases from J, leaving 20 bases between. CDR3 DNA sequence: TGCGCCAGCAGCTTGGCGGGTGCTAGCGCCCAGGTTGAGCAGTACTTC. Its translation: CASSLAGASAQVEQYF.

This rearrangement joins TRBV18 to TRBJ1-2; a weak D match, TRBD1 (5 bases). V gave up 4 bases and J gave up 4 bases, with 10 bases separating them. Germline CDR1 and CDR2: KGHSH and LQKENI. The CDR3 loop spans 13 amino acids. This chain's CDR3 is CASSQGLAYGYTF. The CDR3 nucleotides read TGTGCCAGCTCACAGGGGTTGGCCTATGGCTACACCTTC.

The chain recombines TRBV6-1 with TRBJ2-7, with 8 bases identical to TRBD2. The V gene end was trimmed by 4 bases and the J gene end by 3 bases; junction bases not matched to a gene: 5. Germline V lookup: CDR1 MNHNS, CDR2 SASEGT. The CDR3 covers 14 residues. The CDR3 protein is CASSVTSVGYEQYF. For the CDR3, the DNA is TGTGCCAGCAGTGTGACTAGCGTTGGCTACGAGCAGTACTTC.

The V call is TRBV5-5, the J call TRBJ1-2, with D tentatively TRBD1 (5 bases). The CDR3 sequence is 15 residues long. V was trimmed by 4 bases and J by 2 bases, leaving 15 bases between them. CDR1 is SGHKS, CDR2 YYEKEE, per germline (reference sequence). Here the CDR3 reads CASSEQVGGNYGYTF. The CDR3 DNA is TGTGCCAGCAGCGAGCAGGTGGGGGGGAACTATGGCTACACCTTC.

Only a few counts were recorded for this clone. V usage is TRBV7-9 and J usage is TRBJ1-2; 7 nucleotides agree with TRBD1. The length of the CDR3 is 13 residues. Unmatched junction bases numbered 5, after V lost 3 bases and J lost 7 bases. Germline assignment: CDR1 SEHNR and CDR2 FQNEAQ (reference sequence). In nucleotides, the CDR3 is TGTGCCAGCAGCTTCTCCGGGACAGCTGGCTACACCTTC. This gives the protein CASSFSGTAGYTF.

CDR3 sequence (DNA): TGTGCCAGCAGCAACGGACTGGGGGCCTACGAGCAGTACTTC. This translates into CASSNGLGAYEQYF. The chain is built from TRBV9 and TRBJ2-7; D may correspond to TRBD1 or TRBD2 (5 bases each). V lost 4 bases and J 2 bases, leaving 13 bases between the germline ends. The length of the CDR3 is 14 residues. CDR1 and CDR2 from the germline V gene are SGDLS and YYNGEE.

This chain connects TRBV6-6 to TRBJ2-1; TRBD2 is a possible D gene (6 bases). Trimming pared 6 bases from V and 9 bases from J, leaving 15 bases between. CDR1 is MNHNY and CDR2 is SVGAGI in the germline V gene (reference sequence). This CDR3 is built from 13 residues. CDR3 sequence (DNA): TGTGCCAGCAGGGAGAGGGGAGGAGGTGAGCAGTTCTTC. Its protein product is CASRERGGGEQFF.

The CDR3 region is CAWLPGGPEAFF. CDR3 sequence (DNA): TGTGCCTGGTTACCGGGAGGTCCTGAAGCTTTCTTT. J is TRBJ1-1 and V is TRBV30, with unresolved D. The CDR3 covers 12 residues. Trimming shortened V by 5 bases and J by 6 bases, and 13 bases separated the two germline ends. Looked up from germline, CDR1 is GTSNPN and CDR2 is SVGIG (reference sequence).

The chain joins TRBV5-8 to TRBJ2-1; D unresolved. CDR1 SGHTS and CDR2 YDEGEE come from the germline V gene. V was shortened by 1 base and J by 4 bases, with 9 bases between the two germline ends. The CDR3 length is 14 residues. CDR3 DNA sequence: TGTGCCAGCAGCTTGCTCCAGCTTTACAATGAGCAGTTCTTC. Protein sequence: CASSLLQLYNEQFF.